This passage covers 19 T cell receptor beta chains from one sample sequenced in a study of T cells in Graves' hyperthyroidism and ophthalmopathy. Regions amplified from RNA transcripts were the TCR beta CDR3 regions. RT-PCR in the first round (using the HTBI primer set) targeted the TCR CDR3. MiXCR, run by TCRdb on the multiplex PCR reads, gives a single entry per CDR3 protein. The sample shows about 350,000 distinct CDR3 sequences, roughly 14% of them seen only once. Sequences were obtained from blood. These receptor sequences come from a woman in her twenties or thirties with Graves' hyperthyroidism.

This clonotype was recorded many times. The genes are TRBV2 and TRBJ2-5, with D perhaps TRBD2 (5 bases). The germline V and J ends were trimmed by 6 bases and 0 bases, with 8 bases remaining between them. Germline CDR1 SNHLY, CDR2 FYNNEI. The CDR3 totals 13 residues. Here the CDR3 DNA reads TGTGCCAGCAGACTAGGAAACCAAGAGACCCAGTACTTC. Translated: CASRLGNQETQYF.

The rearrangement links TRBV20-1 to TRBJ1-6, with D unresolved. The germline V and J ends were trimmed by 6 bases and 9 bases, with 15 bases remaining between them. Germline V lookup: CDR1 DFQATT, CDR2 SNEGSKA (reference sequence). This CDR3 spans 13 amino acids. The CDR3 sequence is CSAQYIGSSPLHF. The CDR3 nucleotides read TGCAGTGCCCAATACATCGGGAGTTCACCCCTCCACTTT.

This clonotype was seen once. In DNA, the CDR3 is TGTGCCAGCTCACCGGACCAAAACATTCAGTACTTC. It specifies CASSPDQNIQYF. The chain couples TRBV3-1 to TRBJ2-4, with D unclear. Trimming pared 8 bases from V and 5 bases from J, leaving 10 bases between. This CDR3 comprises 12 residues. The germline gives CDR1 LGHDT, CDR2 YNNKEL (reference sequence).

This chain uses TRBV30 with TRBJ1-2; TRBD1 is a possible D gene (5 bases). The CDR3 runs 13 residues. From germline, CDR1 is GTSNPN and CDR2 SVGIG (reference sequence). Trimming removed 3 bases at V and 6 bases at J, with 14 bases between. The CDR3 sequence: CAWSASGADGYTF. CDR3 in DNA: TGTGCCTGGAGCGCTAGTGGGGCTGATGGCTACACCTTC.

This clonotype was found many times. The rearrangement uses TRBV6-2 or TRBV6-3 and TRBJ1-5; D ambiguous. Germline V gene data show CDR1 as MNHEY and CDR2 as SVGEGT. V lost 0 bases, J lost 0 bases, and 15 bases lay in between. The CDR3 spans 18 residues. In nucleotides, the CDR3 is TGTGCCAGCAGTTACTCGTTCCCCACACCTCATAGCAATCAGCCCCAGCATTTT. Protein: CASSYSFPTPHSNQPQHF.

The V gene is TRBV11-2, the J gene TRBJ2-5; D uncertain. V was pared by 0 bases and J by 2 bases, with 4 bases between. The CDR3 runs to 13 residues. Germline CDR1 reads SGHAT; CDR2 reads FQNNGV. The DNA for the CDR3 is TGTGCCAGCAGCTTAGAGGTTCAAGAGACCCAGTACTTC. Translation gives CASSLEVQETQYF. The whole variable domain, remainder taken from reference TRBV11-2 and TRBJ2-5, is EAGVAQSPRYKIIEKRQSVAFWCNPISGHATLYWYQQILGQGPKLLIQFQNNGVVDDSQLPKDRFSAERLKGVDSTLKIQPAKLEDSAVYLCASSLEVQETQYFGPGTRLLVL.

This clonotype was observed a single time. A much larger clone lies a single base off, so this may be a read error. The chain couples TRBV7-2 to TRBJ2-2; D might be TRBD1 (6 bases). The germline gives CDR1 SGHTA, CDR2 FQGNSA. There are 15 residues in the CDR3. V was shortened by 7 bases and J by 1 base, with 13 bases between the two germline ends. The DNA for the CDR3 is TGTGCCAGCATCCCCGACAGGCAGAACACCGGGGAGCTGTTTTTT. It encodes CASIPDRQNTGELFF.

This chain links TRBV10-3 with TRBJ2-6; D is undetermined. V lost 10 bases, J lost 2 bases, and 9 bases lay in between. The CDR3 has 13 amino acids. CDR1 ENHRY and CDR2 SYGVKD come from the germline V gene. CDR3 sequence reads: CATQVAGANVLTF. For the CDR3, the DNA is TGTGCCACCCAGGTAGCTGGGGCCAACGTCCTGACTTTC.

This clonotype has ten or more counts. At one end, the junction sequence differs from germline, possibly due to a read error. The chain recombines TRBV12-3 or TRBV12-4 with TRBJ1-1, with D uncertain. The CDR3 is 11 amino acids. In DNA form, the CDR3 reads TGTGCCAGCAGCTTAGGGTCTGAAGCTTTCTTT. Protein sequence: CASSLGSEAFF.

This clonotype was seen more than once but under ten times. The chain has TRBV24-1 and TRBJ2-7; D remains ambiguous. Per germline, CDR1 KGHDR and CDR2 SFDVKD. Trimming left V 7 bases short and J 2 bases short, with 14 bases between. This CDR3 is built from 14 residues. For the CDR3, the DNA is TGTGCCACCAGCCCCGGAAGTCCCACCTACGAGCAGTACTTC. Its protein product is CATSPGSPTYEQYF.

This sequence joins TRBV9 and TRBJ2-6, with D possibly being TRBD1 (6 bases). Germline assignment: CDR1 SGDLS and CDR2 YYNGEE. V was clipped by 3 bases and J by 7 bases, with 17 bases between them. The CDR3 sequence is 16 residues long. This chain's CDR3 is CASSEGEGVEANVLTF. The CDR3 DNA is TGTGCCAGCAGCGAGGGGGAAGGGGTCGAAGCCAACGTCCTGACTTTC.

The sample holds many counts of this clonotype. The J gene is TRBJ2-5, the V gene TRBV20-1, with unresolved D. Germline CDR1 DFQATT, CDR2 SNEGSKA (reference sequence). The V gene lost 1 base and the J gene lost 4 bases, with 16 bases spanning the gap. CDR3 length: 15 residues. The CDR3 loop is CSARGSVGSGETQYF. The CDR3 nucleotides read TGCAGTGCTAGAGGCAGTGTAGGTAGTGGAGAGACCCAGTACTTC.

The CDR3 region is CASSLVGLVAFF. The CDR3 DNA is TGTGCCAGCAGCTTAGTTGGACTGGTAGCTTTCTTT. The chain combines TRBV11-2 with TRBJ1-1, with D unresolved. There are 12 residues in the CDR3. Trimming removed 1 base from V and 10 bases from J, with 10 bases in between. Germline V gene sequence: CDR1 SGHAT, CDR2 FQNNGV.

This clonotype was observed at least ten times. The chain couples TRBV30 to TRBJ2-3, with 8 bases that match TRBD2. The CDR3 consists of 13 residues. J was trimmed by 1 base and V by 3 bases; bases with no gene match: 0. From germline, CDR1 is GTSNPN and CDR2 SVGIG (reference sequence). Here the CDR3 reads CAWRTSGTDTQYF. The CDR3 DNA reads TGTGCCTGGAGGACTAGCGGCACAGATACGCAGTATTTT.

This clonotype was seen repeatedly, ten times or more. The CDR3 region has the DNA TGTGCCAGCAGCTTTTGGTTGGGGCCGGGTTCCTTGAACACTGAAGCTTTCTTT. Amino acids: CASSFWLGPGSLNTEAFF. This chain connects TRBV5-6 to TRBJ1-1; D is perhaps TRBD1 (5 bases). V was cut by 2 bases and J by 0 bases, with 20 bases left in between. The CDR3 contains 18 residues. Germline CDR1 and CDR2: SGHDT and YYEEEE.

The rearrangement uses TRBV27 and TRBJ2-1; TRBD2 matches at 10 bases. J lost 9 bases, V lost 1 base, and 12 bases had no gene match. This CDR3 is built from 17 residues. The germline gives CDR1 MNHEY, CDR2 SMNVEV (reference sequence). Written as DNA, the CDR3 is TGTGCCAGCAGTTTATTCGAATGGGCTAGCGGGAGTACTGAGCAGTTCTTC. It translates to CASSLFEWASGSTEQFF.

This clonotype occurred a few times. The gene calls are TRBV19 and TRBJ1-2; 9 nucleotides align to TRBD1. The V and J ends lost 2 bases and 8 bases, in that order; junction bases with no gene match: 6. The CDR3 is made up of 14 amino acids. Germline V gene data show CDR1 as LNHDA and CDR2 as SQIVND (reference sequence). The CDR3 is CASSIQPGQGGYTF. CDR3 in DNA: TGTGCCAGTAGTATACAACCGGGACAGGGAGGCTACACCTTC.

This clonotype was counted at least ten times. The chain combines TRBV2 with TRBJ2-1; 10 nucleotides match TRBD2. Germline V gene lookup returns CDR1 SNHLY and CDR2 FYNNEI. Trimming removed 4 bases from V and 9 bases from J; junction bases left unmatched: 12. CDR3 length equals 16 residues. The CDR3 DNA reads TGTGCCAGCAGTGGTACAGCGGGAGGGAACCTGGGTGAGCAGTTCTTC. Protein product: CASSGTAGGNLGEQFF.

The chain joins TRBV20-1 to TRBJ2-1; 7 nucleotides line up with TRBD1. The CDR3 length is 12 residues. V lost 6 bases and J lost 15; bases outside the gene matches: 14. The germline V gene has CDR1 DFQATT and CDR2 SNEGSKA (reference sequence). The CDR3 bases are TGCAGTGCCACTGAGTGGACAGGTAAAGGGTTCTTC. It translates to CSATEWTGKGFF.